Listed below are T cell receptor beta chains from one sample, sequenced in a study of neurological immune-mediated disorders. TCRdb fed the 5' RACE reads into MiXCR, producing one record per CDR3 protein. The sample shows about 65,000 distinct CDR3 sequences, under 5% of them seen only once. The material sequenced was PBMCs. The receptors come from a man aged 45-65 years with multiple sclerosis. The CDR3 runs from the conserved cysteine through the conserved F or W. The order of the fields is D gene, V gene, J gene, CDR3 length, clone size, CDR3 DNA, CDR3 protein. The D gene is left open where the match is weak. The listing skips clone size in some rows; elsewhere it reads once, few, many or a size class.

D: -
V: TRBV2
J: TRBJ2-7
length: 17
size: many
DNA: TGTGCCAGCAGTGAGCCGAATGACAGAAACGAAGCCTACGAGCAGTACTTC
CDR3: CASSEPNDRNEAYEQYF

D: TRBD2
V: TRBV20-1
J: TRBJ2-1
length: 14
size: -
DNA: TGCAGTGGGCGGGATGGCGGGAGGGCCTGGGAGCAGTTCTTC
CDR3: CSGRDGGRAWEQFF

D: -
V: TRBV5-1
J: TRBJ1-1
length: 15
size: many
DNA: TGCGCCAGCAACCTCGAGGGATCTGTGAACACTGAAGCTTTCTTT
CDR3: CASNLEGSVNTEAFF

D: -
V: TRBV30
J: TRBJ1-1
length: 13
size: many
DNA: TGTGCCTGGAGTGGGACAGTGAACACTGAAGCTTTCTTT
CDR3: CAWSGTVNTEAFF

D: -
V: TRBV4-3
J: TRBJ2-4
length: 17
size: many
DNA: TGCGCCAGCAGCCAAGATTGGGGTTCCTCTCATAAAAACATTCAGTACTTC
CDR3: CASSQDWGSSHKNIQYF

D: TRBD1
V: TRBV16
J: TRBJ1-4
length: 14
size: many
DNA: TGTGCCAGCAGCCGGGACAGAAAAAATGAAAAACTGTTTTTT
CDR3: CASSRDRKNEKLFF

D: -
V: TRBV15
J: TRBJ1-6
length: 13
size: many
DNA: TGTGCCACCAGCAGAGAGGGGGGTTCACCCCTCCACTTT
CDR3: CATSREGGSPLHF

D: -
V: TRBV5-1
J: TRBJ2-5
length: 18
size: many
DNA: TGCGCCAGCAGCCCGGATCGAGGGCGGGGAGTCCTCCAAGAGACCCAGTACTTC
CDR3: CASSPDRGRGVLQETQYF

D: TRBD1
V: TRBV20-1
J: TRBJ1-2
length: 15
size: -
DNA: TGCAGTGCTAGTAAGGGGTCCGGGACAGGCTGGGGCTACACCTTC
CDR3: CSASKGSGTGWGYTF

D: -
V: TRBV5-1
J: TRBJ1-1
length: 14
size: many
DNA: TGCGCCAGCAGCTTTACAGGGATGGGAACTGAAGCTTTCTTT
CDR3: CASSFTGMGTEAFF

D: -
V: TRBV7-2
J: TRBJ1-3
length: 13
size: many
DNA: TGTGCCAGCAGCTCCTACAGTGGAAACACCATATATTTT
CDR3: CASSSYSGNTIYF

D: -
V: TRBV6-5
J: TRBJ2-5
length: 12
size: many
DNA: TGTGCCGTCTCGGACAGCCAAGAGACCCAGTACTTC
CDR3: CAVSDSQETQYF

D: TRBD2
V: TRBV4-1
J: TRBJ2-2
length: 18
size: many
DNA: TGCGCCAGCAGCCAAGATCCCCGGGCGTACGGGGGGGACGGGGAGCTGTTTTTT
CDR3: CASSQDPRAYGGDGELFF

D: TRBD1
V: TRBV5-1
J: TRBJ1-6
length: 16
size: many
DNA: TGCGCCAGCAAGAGAAGACAGGGAGACGATAATTCACCCCTCCACTTT
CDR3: CASKRRQGDDNSPLHF

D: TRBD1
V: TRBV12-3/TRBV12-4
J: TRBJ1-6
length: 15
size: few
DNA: TGTGCCAGCACCACTGGACAGGGGGCCAATTCACCCCTCCACTTT
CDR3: CASTTGQGANSPLHF

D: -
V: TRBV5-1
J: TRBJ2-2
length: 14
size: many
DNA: TGCGCCAGCAGCTTGGTTGTCGGACCCGGGGAGCTGTTTTTT
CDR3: CASSLVVGPGELFF

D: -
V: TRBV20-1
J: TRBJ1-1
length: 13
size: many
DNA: TGCAGTGCTAGTGACGCCCGAAGCACTGAAGCTTTCTTT
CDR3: CSASDARSTEAFF

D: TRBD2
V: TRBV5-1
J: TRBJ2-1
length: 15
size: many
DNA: TGCGCCAGCAGCTTGGTGGCGACTAGCGGCAATGAGCAGTTCTTC
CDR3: CASSLVATSGNEQFF

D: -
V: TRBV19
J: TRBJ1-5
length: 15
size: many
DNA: TGTGCCAGCACTCAGGGGACCTATAGCAATCAGCCCCAGCATTTT
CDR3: CASTQGTYSNQPQHF

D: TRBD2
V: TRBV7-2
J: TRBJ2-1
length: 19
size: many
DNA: TGTGCCAGCAGCTTAGAGGCTAGCGGGGGGGACCTCTCCTACAATGAGCAGTTCTTC
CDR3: CASSLEASGGDLSYNEQFF

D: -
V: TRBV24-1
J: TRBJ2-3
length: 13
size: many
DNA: TGTGCCACCGGGGGGGCCGGGATTGATACGCAGTATTTT
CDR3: CATGGAGIDTQYF

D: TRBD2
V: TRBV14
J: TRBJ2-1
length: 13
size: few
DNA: TGTGCCAGCAGCGGGACTAGAATGGGTGAGCAGTTCTTC
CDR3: CASSGTRMGEQFF

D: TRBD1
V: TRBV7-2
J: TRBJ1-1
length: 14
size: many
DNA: TGTGCCAGCAGCTCTCCGGGACAGGGCCGTGAAGCTTTCTTT
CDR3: CASSSPGQGREAFF

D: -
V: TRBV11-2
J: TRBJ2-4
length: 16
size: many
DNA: TGTGCCAGCAGTTCTACCAGGGGATTAGCCAAAAACATTCAGTACTTC
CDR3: CASSSTRGLAKNIQYF

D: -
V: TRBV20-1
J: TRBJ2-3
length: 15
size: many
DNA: TGCAGTGCTAGAGTGAGCGGACACCGCACAGATACGCAGTATTTT
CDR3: CSARVSGHRTDTQYF

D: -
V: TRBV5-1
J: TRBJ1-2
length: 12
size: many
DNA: TGCGCCAGCAGCGTCTATAACTATGGCTACACCTTC
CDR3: CASSVYNYGYTF

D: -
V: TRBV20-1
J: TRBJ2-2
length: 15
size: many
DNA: TGCAGTGCTAGAGTTGGCGGGGGCGGCACCGGGGAGCTGTTTTTT
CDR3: CSARVGGGGTGELFF

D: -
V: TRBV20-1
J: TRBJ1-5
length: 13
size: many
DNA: TGCAGTGCTAGATTGGGTCCCAATCAGCCCCAGCATTTT
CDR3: CSARLGPNQPQHF

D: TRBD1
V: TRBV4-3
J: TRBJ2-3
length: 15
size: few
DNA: TGCGCCAGCAGCCAATTGGACAGGGGAACAGATACGCAGTATTTT
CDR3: CASSQLDRGTDTQYF

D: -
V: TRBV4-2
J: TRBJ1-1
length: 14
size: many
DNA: TGTGCCAGCAGCCAAGATTTATTGAACACTGAAGCTTTCTTT
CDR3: CASSQDLLNTEAFF

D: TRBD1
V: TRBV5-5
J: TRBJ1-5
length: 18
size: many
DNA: TGTGCCAGCAGCTTGGGCATACAAGGGGGCCGGGGAAATCAGCCCCAGCATTTT
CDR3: CASSLGIQGGRGNQPQHF

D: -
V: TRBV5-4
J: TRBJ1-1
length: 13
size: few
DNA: TGTGCCAGCAGCCCCACCGATGGGACTGAAGCTTTCTTT
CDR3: CASSPTDGTEAFF

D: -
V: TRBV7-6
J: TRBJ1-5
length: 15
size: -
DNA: TGTGCCAGCAGCTTAAGTTGGGGAGTAGAGCAGCCCCAGAATTTT
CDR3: CASSLSWGVEQPQNF

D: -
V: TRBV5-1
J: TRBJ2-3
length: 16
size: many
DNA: TGCGCCAGCAGCTTGGCCATTGCAGGGGCCACAGATACGCAGTATTTT
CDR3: CASSLAIAGATDTQYF

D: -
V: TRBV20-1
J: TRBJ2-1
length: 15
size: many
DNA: TGCAGTGCTAGAGATCCAGGGGGGGCCTACAATGAGCAGTTCTTC
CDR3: CSARDPGGAYNEQFF

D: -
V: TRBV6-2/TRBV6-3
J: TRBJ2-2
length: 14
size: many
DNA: TGTGCCAACGCGGGGACACCTCTATCGCGGGAGCTGTTTTTT
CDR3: CANAGTPLSRELFF

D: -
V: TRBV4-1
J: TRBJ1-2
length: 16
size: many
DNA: TGCGCCAGCAGCCCCGGAGGGGCAGGCGTCCACTATGGCTACACCTTC
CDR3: CASSPGGAGVHYGYTF

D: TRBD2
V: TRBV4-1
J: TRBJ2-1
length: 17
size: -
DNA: TGCGCCAGCAGCCGGGGGGAGTCCGGGGGGACCTACAATGAGCAGTTCTTC
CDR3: CASSRGESGGTYNEQFF

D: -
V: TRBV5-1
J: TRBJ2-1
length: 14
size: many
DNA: TGCGCCAGCAGCCCTGGGACGGCCTACAATGAGCAGTTCTTC
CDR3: CASSPGTAYNEQFF

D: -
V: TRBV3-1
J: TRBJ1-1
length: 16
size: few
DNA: TGTGCCAGCAGCCAAGACGGCCAGGGAGGTTGCACTGAAGCTTTCTTT
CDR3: CASSQDGQGGCTEAFF

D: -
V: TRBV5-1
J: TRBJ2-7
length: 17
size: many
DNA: TGCGCCAGCAGCTTGTATTTAATGACCTCCGGTCGAGACGAGCAGTACTTC
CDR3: CASSLYLMTSGRDEQYF

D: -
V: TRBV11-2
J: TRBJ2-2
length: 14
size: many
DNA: TGTGCCAGCAGCTTAGAGGTTTCGGCAATAAGGGTGTTTTTT
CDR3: CASSLEVSAIRVFF

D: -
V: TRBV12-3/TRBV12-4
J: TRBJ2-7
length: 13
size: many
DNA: TGTGCCAGCAGCCCAGAGGTTGACTACGAGCAGTACTTC
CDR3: CASSPEVDYEQYF

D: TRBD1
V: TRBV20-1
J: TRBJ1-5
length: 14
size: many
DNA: TGCAGTGCTAGCCGGGACAGGGTTAATCAGCCCCAGCATTTT
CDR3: CSASRDRVNQPQHF

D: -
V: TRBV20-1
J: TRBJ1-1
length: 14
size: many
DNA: TGCAGTGCCTCTTCGGGACGGCTAAACACTGAAGCTTTCTTT
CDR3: CSASSGRLNTEAFF

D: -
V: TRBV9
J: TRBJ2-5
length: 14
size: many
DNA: TGTGCCAGCAGCGTAAGCCCGAGGGGGGAGACCCAGTACTTC
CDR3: CASSVSPRGETQYF

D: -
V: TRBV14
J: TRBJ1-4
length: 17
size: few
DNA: TGTGCCAGCAGCCTAAAAATGACGGTAACAACTAATGAAAAACTGTTTTTT
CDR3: CASSLKMTVTTNEKLFF

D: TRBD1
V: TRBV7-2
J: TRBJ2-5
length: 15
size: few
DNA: TGTGCCAGCAGCTTGACAGGACAGGGGTGGGAGACCCAGTACTTC
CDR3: CASSLTGQGWETQYF

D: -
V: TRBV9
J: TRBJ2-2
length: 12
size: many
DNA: TGTGCCAGCAGCGTGCAGAGGGGGGAGCTGTTTTTT
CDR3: CASSVQRGELFF

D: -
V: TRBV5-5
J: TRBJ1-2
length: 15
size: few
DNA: TGTGCCAGCAGCTTGGCCGGGCCGGGCGGCTATGGCTACACCTTC
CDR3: CASSLAGPGGYGYTF

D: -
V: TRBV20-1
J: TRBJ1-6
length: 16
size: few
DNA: TGCAGTGCTAGCGGCTCGGGTGGCAGGAAGAATTCACCCCTCAACTTT
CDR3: CSASGSGGRKNSPLNF